This TCR beta chain was captured in a study of blood T cell repertoires in COVID-19. V shed 3 bases and J 5 bases; nucleotides not matched to a gene: 5. CDR3 length: 14 residues. Germline V lookup: CDR1 MNHNS, CDR2 SASEGT. In the authors' methods: Reference gene primer amplification gave estimated nucleated cell counts. Clones were read by immunoSEQ multiplex PCR, and TCRdb kept only the in-frame ones, dropping some. V, J and clone size are taken as reported in that table, and D and trimming were inferred from the DNA itself. The repertoire holds roughly 90,000 clones, with over 80% as singletons. The chain employs TRBV6-1 and TRBJ1-1; 8 bases are a match to TRBD1. What was sequenced was peripheral blood. The clonotype was recovered from a woman over 75 with active or convalescent COVID-19. CDR3 loop: CASSESGGRTEAFF. In DNA, the CDR3 is TGTGCCAGCAGTGAGTCAGGGGGCAGGACTGAAGCTTTCTTT.